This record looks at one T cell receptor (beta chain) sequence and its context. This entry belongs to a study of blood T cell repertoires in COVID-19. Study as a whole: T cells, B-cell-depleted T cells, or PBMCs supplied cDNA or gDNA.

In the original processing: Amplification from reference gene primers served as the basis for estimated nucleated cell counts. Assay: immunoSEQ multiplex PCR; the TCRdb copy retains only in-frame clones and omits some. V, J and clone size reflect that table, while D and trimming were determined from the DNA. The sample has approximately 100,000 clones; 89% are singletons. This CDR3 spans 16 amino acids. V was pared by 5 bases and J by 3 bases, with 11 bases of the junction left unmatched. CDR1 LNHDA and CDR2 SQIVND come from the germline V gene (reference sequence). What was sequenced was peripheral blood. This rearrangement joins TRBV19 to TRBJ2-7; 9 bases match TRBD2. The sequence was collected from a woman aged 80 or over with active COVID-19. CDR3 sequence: CASSPSGIIIGYEQYF. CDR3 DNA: TGTGCCAGTAGTCCTAGCGGGATTATAATAGGCTACGAGCAGTACTTC.